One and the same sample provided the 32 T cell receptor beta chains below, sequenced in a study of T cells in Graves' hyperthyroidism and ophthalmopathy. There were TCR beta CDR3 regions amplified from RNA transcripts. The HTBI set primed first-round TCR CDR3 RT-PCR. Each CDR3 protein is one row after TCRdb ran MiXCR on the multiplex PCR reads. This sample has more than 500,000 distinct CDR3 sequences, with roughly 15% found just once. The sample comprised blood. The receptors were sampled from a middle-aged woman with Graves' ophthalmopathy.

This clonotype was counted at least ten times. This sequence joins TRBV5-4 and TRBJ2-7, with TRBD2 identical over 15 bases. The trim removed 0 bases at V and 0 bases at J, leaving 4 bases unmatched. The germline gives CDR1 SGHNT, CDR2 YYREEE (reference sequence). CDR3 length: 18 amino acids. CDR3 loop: CASSLVGLAGGSSYEQYF. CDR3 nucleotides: TGTGCCAGCAGCTTGGTCGGACTAGCGGGAGGGAGCTCCTACGAGCAGTACTTC.

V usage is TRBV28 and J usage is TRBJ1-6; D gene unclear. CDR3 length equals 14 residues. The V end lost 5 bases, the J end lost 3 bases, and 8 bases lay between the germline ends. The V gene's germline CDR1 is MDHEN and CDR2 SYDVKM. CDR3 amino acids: CASSTPNYNSPLHF. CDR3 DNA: TGTGCCAGCAGTACCCCGAACTATAATTCACCCCTCCACTTT.

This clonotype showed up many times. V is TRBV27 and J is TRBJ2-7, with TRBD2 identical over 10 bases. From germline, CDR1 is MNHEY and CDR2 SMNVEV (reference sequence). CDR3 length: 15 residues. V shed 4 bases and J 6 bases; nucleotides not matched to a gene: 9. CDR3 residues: CASSWLAGEFSEQYF. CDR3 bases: TGTGCCAGCAGTTGGCTAGCGGGAGAGTTCAGCGAGCAGTACTTC.

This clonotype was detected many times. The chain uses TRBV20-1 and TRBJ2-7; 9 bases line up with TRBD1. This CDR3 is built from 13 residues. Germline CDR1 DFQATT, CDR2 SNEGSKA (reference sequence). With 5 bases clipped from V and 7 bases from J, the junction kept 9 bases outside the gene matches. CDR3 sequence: CSAGGQGNREQYF. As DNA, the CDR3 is TGCAGTGCTGGGGGACAGGGCAATCGGGAGCAGTACTTC.

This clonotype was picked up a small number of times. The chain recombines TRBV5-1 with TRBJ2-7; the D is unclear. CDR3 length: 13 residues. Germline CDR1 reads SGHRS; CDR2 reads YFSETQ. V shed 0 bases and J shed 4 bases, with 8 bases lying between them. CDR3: CASSLEWNYEQYF. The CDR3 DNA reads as TGCGCCAGCAGCTTGGAGTGGAATTACGAGCAGTACTTC.

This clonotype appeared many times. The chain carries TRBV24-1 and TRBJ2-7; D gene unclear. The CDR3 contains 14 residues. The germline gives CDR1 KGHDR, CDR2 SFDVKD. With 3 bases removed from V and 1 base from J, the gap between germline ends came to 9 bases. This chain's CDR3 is CATSDGRVSYEQYF. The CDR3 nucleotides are TGTGCCACCAGTGATGGACGGGTTTCCTACGAGCAGTACTTC.

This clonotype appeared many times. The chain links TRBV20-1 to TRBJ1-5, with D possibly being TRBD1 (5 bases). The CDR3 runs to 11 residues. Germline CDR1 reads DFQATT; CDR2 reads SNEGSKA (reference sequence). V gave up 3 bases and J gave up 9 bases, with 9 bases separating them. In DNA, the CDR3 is TGCAGTGCTAGGCTTGGGGGGCCCCAGCATTTT. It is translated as CSARLGGPQHF.

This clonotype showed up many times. CDR3 in DNA: TGTGCCAGCGCTAGGACAGAAAGCTATGGCTACACCTTC. This encodes CASARTESYGYTF. The rearrangement links TRBV6-1 to TRBJ1-2; a possible D gene is TRBD1 (6 bases). This CDR3 has 13 residues. In germline, CDR1 is MNHNS, CDR2 SASEGT. The ends were cut back, 8 bases at V and 4 bases at J, with 14 bases in the middle.

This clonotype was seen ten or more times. The CDR3 coding sequence is TGCGCCAGCAGCTTGAGGGACGGGAACACTGAAGCTTTCTTT. Its protein product is CASSLRDGNTEAFF. The rearrangement links TRBV5-1 to TRBJ1-1; D is perhaps TRBD1 (5 bases). CDR3 length: 14 amino acids. V dropped 1 base and J dropped 1 base, with 8 bases sitting between them. CDR1 is SGHRS, CDR2 YFSETQ, per germline.

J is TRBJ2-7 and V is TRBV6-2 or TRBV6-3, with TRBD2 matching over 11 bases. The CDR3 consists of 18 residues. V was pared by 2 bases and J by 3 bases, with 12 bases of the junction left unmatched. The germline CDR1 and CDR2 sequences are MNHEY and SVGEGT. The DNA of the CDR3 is TGTGCCAGCAGTTACGGGGTAGCGGGAGGGCCAAGAAGCTACGAGCAGTACTTC. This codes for CASSYGVAGGPRSYEQYF.

The DNA for the CDR3 is TGTGCCAGCAGCCCCCTCGGTGAAGATACGCAGTATTTT. Translating it yields CASSPLGEDTQYF. The chain has TRBV4-2 and TRBJ2-3, with D uncertain. The CDR3 is made up of 13 amino acids. Germline V gene data show CDR1 as LGHNA and CDR2 as YNFKEQ. V was clipped by 4 bases and J by 5 bases, with 10 bases between them.

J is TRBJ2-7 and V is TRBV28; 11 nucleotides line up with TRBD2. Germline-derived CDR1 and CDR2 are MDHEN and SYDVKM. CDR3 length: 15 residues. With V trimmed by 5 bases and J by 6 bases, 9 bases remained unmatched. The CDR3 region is CASSTSGRGSGEQYF. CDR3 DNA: TGTGCCAGCAGTACTAGCGGGAGAGGGAGCGGCGAGCAGTACTTC.

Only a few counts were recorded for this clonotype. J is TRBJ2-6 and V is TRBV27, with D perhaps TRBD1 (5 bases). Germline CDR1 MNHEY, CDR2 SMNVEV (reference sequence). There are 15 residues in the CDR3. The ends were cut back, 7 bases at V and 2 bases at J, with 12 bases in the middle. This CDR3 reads CASTKTVTGANVLTF. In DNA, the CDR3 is TGTGCCAGCACCAAGACAGTAACTGGGGCCAACGTCCTGACTTTC.

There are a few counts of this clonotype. The CDR3 bases are TGCGCCAGCAGCCTCAGACCCGATCAAGAGACCCAGTACTTC. Its translation is CASSLRPDQETQYF. V and J are TRBV5-1 and TRBJ2-5; D remains unclear. The V and J ends lost 4 bases and 2 bases respectively, with 12 bases between them. Germline CDR1 and CDR2: SGHRS and YFSETQ. The CDR3 contains 14 residues.

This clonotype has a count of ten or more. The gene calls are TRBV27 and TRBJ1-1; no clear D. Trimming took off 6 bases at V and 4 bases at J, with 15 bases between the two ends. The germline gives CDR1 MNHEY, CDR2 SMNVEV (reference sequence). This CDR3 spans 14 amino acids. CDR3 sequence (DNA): TGTGCCAGCAGCCCCGTAGGGTCCGGCACTGAAGCTTTCTTT. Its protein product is CASSPVGSGTEAFF.

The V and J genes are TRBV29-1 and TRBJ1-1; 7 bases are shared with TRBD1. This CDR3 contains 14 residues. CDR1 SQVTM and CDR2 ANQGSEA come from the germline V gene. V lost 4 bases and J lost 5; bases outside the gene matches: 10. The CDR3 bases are TGCAGCGTTGGTAGGGGGCAGCGCGAGACTGAAGCTTTCTTT. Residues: CSVGRGQRETEAFF.

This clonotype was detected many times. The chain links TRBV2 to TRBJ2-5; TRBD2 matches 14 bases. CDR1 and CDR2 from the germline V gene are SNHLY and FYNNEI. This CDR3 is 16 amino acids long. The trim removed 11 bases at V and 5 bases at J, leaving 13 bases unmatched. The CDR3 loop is CACQTSGRARGETQYF. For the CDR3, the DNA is TGTGCCTGTCAGACTAGCGGGAGGGCCCGGGGTGAGACCCAGTACTTC.

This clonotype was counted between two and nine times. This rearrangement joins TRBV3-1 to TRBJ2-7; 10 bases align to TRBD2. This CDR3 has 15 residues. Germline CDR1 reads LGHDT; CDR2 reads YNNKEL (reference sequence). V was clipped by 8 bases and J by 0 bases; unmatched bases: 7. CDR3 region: CASGTSEFFSYEQYF. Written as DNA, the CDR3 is TGTGCCAGCGGGACTAGCGAGTTCTTCTCCTACGAGCAGTACTTC.

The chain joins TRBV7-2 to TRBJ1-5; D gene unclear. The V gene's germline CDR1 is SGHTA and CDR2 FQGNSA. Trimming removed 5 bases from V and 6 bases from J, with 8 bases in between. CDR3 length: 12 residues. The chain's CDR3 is CASSHSGQPQHF. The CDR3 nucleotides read TGTGCCAGCAGCCACAGTGGTCAGCCCCAGCATTTT.

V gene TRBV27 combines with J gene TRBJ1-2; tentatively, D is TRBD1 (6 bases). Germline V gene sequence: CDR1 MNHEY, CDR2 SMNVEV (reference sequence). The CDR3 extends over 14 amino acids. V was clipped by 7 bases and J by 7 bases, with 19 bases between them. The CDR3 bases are TGTGCCAGCATGGTAGGCAGGGGACTTTCTGGCTACACCTTC. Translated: CASMVGRGLSGYTF.

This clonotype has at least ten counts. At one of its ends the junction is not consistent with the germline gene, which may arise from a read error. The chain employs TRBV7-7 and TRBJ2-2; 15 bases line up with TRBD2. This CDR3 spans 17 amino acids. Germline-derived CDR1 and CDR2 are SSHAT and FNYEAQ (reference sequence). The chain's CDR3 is CASRHGLAGGPGGELFF. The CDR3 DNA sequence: TGTGCTAGCAGGCACGGACTAGCGGGAGGGCCTGGCGGGGAGCTGTTTTTT.

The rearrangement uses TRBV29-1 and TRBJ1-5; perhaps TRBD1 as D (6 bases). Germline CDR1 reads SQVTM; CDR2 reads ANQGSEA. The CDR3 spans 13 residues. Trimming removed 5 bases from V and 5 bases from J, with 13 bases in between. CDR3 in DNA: TGCAGCGTTTGGCCAGGGGCGGATCAGCCCCAGCATTTT. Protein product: CSVWPGADQPQHF.

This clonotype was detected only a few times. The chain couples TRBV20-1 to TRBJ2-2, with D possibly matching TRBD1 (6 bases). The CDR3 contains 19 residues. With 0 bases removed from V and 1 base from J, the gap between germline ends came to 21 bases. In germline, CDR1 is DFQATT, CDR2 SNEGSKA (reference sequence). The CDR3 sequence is CSARDIIGGRGQNTGELFF. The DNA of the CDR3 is TGCAGTGCTAGAGATATTATTGGGGGACGGGGACAGAACACCGGGGAGCTGTTTTTT.

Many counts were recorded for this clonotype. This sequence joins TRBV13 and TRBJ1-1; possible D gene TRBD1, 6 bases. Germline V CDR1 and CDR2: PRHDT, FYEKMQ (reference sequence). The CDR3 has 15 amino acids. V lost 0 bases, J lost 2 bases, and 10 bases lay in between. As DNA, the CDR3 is TGTGCCAGCAGCTTAGGGTTGGGGACAAACACTGAAGCTTTCTTT. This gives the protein CASSLGLGTNTEAFF.

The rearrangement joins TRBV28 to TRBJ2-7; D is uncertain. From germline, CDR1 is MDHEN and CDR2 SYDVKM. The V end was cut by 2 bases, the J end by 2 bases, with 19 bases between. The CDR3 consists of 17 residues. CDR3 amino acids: CASSLRVPPENTYEQYF. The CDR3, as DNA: TGTGCCAGCAGTTTACGAGTCCCGCCGGAGAATACCTACGAGCAGTACTTC.

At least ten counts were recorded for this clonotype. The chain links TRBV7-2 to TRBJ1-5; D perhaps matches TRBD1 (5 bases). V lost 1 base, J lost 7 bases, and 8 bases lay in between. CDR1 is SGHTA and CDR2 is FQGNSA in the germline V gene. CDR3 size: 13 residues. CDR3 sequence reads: CASSLGPGQPQHF. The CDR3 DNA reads TGTGCCAGCAGCTTAGGTCCAGGGCAGCCCCAGCATTTT.

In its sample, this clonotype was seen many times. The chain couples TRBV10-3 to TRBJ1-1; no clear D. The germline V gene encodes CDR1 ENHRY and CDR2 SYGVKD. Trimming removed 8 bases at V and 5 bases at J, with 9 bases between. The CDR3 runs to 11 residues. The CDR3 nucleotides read TGTGCCATCCAGGACGGAACTGAAGCTTTCTTT. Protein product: CAIQDGTEAFF.

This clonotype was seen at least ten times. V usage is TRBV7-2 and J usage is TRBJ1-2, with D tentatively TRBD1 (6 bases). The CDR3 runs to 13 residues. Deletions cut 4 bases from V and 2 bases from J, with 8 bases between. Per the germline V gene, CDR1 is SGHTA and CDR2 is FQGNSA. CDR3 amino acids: CASSYGQNYGYTF. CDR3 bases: TGTGCCAGCAGCTACGGACAGAACTATGGCTACACCTTC.

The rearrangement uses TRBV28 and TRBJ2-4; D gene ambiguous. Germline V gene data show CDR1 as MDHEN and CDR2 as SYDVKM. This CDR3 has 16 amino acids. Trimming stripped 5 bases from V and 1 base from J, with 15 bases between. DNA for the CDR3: TGTGCCAGCAGTCCCGATCTTACTCGGGCCAAAAACATTCAGTACTTC. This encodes CASSPDLTRAKNIQYF. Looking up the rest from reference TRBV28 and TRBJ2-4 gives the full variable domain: DVKVTQSSRYLVKRTGEKVFLECVQDMDHENMFWYRQDPGLGLRLIYFSYDVKMKEKGDIPEGYSVSREKKERFSLILESASTNQTSMYLCASSPDLTRAKNIQYFGAGTRLSVL.

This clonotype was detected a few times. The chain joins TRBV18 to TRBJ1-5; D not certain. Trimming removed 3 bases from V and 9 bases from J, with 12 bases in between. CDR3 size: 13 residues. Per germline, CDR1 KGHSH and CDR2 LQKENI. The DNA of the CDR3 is TGTGCCAGCTCACCTGAATCTCTGGCGCCCCAGCATTTT. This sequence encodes CASSPESLAPQHF. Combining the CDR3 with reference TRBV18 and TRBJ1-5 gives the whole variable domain NAGVMQNPRHLVRRRGQEARLRCSPMKGHSHVYWYRQLPEEGLKFMVYLQKENIIDESGMPKERFSAEFPKEGPSILRIQQVVRGDSAAYFCASSPESLAPQHFGDGTRLSIL.

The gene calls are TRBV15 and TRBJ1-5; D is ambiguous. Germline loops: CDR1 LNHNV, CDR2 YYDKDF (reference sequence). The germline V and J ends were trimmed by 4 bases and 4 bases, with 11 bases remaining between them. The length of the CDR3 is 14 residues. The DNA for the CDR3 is TGTGCCACCAGCATTAAAGTTCCTAATCAGCCCCAGCATTTT. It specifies CATSIKVPNQPQHF.

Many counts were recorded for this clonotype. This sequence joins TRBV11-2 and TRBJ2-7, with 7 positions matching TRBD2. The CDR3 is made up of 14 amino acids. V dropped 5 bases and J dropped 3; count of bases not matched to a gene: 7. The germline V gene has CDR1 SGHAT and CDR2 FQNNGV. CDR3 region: CASSPGLYDYEQYF. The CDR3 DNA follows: TGTGCCAGCAGCCCGGGACTATACGACTACGAGCAGTACTTC. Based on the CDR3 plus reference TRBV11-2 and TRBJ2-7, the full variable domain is EAGVAQSPRYKIIEKRQSVAFWCNPISGHATLYWYQQILGQGPKLLIQFQNNGVVDDSQLPKDRFSAERLKGVDSTLKIQPAKLEDSAVYLCASSPGLYDYEQYFGPGTRLTVT.